This TCR beta chain originates from a study of cytomegalovirus exposure and HLA in healthy donors. On the study more broadly: In an earlier analysis, 90 million to 120 million unique TCR beta sequences were found from 150 million to 200 million T cells. Study-level findings and limits: Cytomegalovirus-associated TCR beta chains were listed, numbering 164.

To note about this clone: What it recognizes is unknown.

Donors had nominal health at sampling but likely had unrecorded immune exposures. With 7 bases removed from V and 6 bases from J, the gap between germline ends came to 18 bases. CDR3 length equals 14 residues. Germline lookup yields CDR1 LNHDA and CDR2 SQIVND (reference sequence). In the PCR, 60 Vbeta and 13 Jbeta primers were used. TCRdb's copy holds only in-frame clones and misses some; the assay was immunoSEQ multiplex PCR. The specimen's table records 150,000 to 200,000 clones. The rearrangement uses TRBV19 and TRBJ1-2, with D possibly matching TRBD1 (5 bases). This receptor was identified in a woman under 30 in good health and CMV-seropositive. Sequenced input: PBMCs. The CDR3 here is CASTLGRGGDGYTF. CDR3 in DNA: TGTGCCAGTACCTTGGGGCGAGGAGGGGATGGCTACACCTTC.